The rows below give T cell receptor beta chains drawn from one sample of a study of CD8 T cells in ankylosing spondylitis. TCRdb re-analysed the 5' RACE reads in MiXCR, keeping a single row per CDR3 protein. The repertoire consists of approximately 350,000 distinct CDR3 sequences, with 20% to 25% occurring once and the leading ten covering over 10%. Material: blood, either unsorted or a sorted T cell fraction (not recorded which). The receptors originated from a male donor with ankylosing spondylitis or in good health (not recorded which). CDR3s include the opening cysteine and the closing phenylalanine or tryptophan. Fields, in order: J gene, D gene, CDR3 length, V gene, clone size, CDR3 protein, CDR3 DNA. The D gene is left open where the match is weak. Not every row has a clone size; where given, it reads once, few, many or a size class.

>TRBJ2-5|TRBD2|19|TRBV20-1|few
CSARDQELAGGPWQETQYF
TGCAGTGCTAGAGATCAGGAACTAGCGGGGGGCCCGTGGCAAGAGACCCAGTACTTC
>TRBJ2-1|-|16|TRBV28|few
CASSPREAGVNNEQFF
TGTGCCAGCAGTCCACGAGAGGCAGGGGTAAACAATGAGCAGTTCTTC
>TRBJ2-2|-|17|TRBV20-1|-
CSARPKTGTHNTGELFF
TGCAGTGCTAGACCCAAGACCGGGACACATAACACCGGGGAGCTGTTTTTT
>TRBJ2-7|-|13|TRBV2|-
CDSSEPGTGEQYF
TGTGACAGCAGTGAGCCAGGCACCGGGGAGCAGTACTTC
>TRBJ1-5|-|14|TRBV11-2|-
CASSLSGLGQPQHF
TGTGCCAGCAGCTTATCCGGTCTTGGTCAGCCCCAGCATTTT
>TRBJ1-2|-|15|TRBV4-1|-
CASSQGPGESYGYTF
TGCGCCAGCAGCCAAGGCCCGGGGGAGAGCTATGGCTACACCTTC
>TRBJ2-3|-|18|TRBV29-1|few
CSVAQVARGASSTDTQYF
TGCAGCGTCGCACAAGTTGCCCGGGGAGCTTCTAGCACAGATACGCAGTATTTT
>TRBJ2-1|-|14|TRBV12-3/TRBV12-4|few
CASMEGGGLQEQFF
TGTGCCAGCATGGAGGGGGGGGGACTACAGGAGCAGTTCTTC
>TRBJ2-3|TRBD2|14|TRBV29-1|-
CSAIPPGGPDTQYF
TGCAGCGCCATTCCTCCGGGGGGGCCAGATACGCAGTATTTT
>TRBJ2-7|TRBD1|13|TRBV29-1|-
CSTRTGSSYEQYF
TGCAGCACCCGGACAGGGAGCTCCTACGAGCAGTACTTC
>TRBJ2-7|-|12|TRBV29-1|few
CSVEGDNYEQYF
TGCAGCGTTGAGGGGGACAACTACGAGCAGTACTTC
>TRBJ2-3|-|16|TRBV5-6|-
CASSPRVRPSTDTQYF
TGTGCCAGCAGCCCTCGAGTCAGACCTAGCACAGATACGCAGTATTTT
>TRBJ2-1|TRBD2|14|TRBV10-3|few
CAIGAGLAIDEQFF
TGTGCCATCGGGGCGGGACTAGCGATTGATGAGCAGTTCTTC
>TRBJ1-5|-|13|TRBV10-3|few
CAIGQNSNQPQHF
TGTGCCATCGGACAGAATAGCAATCAGCCCCAGCATTTT
>TRBJ2-7|TRBD1|19|TRBV20-1|-
CSARDPGQGVFRSDREQYF
TGCAGTGCTAGAGATCCTGGACAGGGGGTTTTTCGGTCGGATCGCGAGCAGTACTTC
>TRBJ2-1|-|12|TRBV6-1|few
CASSDQGYEQFF
TGTGCCAGCAGTGATCAGGGCTATGAGCAGTTCTTC
>TRBJ2-7|TRBD2|16|TRBV20-1|few
CSASGLDSGGVYEQYF
TGCAGTGCTAGTGGACTGGATAGCGGGGGGGTCTACGAGCAGTACTTC
>TRBJ2-1|-|14|TRBV6-1|-
CASSEAMGVPEQFF
TGTGCCAGCAGTGAAGCGATGGGGGTTCCTGAGCAGTTCTTC
>TRBJ2-2|-|12|TRBV12-3/TRBV12-4|-
CASSFEWRELFF
TGTGCCAGCAGTTTTGAGTGGCGGGAGCTGTTTTTT
>TRBJ1-1|-|13|TRBV5-1|-
CASSLKLNTEAFF
TGCGCCAGCAGCTTGAAGTTGAACACTGAAGCTTTCTTT
>TRBJ2-7|TRBD1|15|TRBV28|-
CASGNTGVLSYEQYF
TGTGCCAGCGGGAATACAGGGGTCCTTTCCTACGAGCAGTACTTC
>TRBJ2-1|-|14|TRBV9|-
CASSYLGLGNEQFF
TGTGCCAGCAGCTATCTTGGTTTGGGCAATGAGCAGTTCTTC
>TRBJ2-1|TRBD2|15|TRBV12-3/TRBV12-4|-
CASSLSSGGFVEQFF
TGTGCCAGCAGTTTATCGAGCGGGGGATTTGTTGAGCAGTTCTTC
>TRBJ2-7|TRBD1|14|TRBV12-3/TRBV12-4|-
CASSSDDRVDEQYF
TGTGCCAGCAGTTCCGATGACAGGGTAGACGAGCAGTACTTC
>TRBJ2-5|-|16|TRBV2|-
CASSHHREFLRETQYF
TGTGCCAGCAGTCACCACAGGGAATTCTTGCGAGAGACCCAGTACTTC
>TRBJ2-1|TRBD2|13|TRBV5-6|-
CAMGPGEGYEQFF
TGTGCCATGGGCCCCGGGGAGGGGTATGAGCAGTTCTTC
>TRBJ2-5|-|14|TRBV27|few
CASSLGGRQETQYF
TGTGCCAGCAGCCTTGGGGGGAGGCAAGAGACCCAGTACTTC
>TRBJ1-4|TRBD1|15|TRBV7-9|-
CASSTQTGAVEKLFF
TGTGCCAGCAGCACCCAGACAGGGGCCGTTGAAAAACTGTTTTTT
>TRBJ2-1|TRBD2|16|TRBV7-9|few
CASSPEGTSEHNEQFF
TGTGCCAGCAGCCCCGAAGGGACTAGCGAACACAATGAGCAGTTCTTC
>TRBJ2-1|TRBD2|18|TRBV11-2|-
CASSLGTSGLRRNNEQFF
TGTGCCAGCAGCTTGGGGACTAGCGGTCTAAGGCGAAACAATGAGCAGTTCTTC
>TRBJ2-1|-|15|TRBV9|-
CASSGGLAALGEQFF
TGTGCCAGCAGCGGGGGGCTAGCGGCCCTGGGGGAGCAGTTCTTC